This is a list of T cell receptor beta chains from one sample in a study of regulatory T cells in long-lasting Graves disease. TCRdb re-derived calls from the multiplex PCR reads in MiXCR, one entry per CDR3 protein. The sample records around 420,000 distinct CDR3 sequences, around 15% being singletons. Source: peripheral blood mononuclear cells (PBMCs), taken at new diagnosis, from a patient treated with antithyroid drugs. The receptors were gathered from a female donor with Graves disease. Each CDR3 is given with its conserved first and last residue. The D gene is left open where the match is weak. Only part of the rows carry a size: once, few, many, or a class if the clone is expanded.

cdr3_length | j_call | v_call | clone_size | d_call | cdr3_nt | cdr3_aa
17 | TRBJ2-4 | TRBV3-1 | many | TRBD2 | TGTGCCAGCAGCCCCCAGGGGACTAGCGGTCCCAAAAACATTCAGTACTTC | CASSPQGTSGPKNIQYF
15 | TRBJ1-1 | TRBV6-5 | . | . | TGTGCCAGCAGTTATCGGGTCAGGAACCACGCTGAAGCTTTCTTT | CASSYRVRNHAEAFF
14 | TRBJ1-1 | TRBV4-3 | . | . | TGCGCCAGCAGCCAACGGACAGTCAACACTGAAGCTTTCTTT | CASSQRTVNTEAFF
16 | TRBJ2-1 | TRBV7-3 | . | TRBD1 | TGTGCCAGCAGCTTTGGTGGGACAGGAGGAATCAATGAGCAGTTCTTC | CASSFGGTGGINEQFF
17 | TRBJ2-5 | TRBV4-1 | many | TRBD1 | TGCGCCAGCAGCCAGGTCCCGGGACAGGGGGCCCAAGCAACCCAGTACTTC | CASSQVPGQGAQATQYF
16 | TRBJ1-5 | TRBV5-5 | few | . | TGTGCCAGCAGCTTGGCCGGGGTGGGGACCGATCAGCCCCAGCATTTT | CASSLAGVGTDQPQHF
15 | TRBJ1-5 | TRBV13 | many | . | TGTGCCAGCAGCTTACAGGGGTACAGCAATCAGCCCCAGCATTTT | CASSLQGYSNQPQHF
13 | TRBJ2-3 | TRBV30 | few | TRBD2 | TGTGCCTGGGGGACTAGCGGGAGGCGTACGCAGTATTTT | CAWGTSGRRTQYF
13 | TRBJ1-4 | TRBV20-1 | many | . | TGCAGTGCTAGTAGCGGACGGGGGGAAAAACTGTTTTTT | CSASSGRGEKLFF
14 | TRBJ1-3 | TRBV2 | many | . | TGTGCCAGCGACAGGATTGGATATGGAAACACCATATATTTT | CASDRIGYGNTIYF
16 | TRBJ2-7 | TRBV6-9 | many | . | TGTGCCAGCAGTTACGGGGACACCGAAGGGATATACGAGCAGTACTTC | CASSYGDTEGIYEQYF
17 | TRBJ2-5 | TRBV24-1 | few | TRBD2 | TGTGCCACCAGTGATTTCGGGCTAGCGGGAGTGGGTGAGACCCAGTACTTC | CATSDFGLAGVGETQYF
13 | TRBJ2-2 | TRBV4-1 | many | . | TGCGCCAGCAGCTCAAGTTCGACCGGGGAGCTGTTTTTT | CASSSSSTGELFF
14 | TRBJ1-6 | TRBV6-1 | many | . | TGTGCCAGCAGCACTGGGACTTCTAATTCACCCCTCCACTTT | CASSTGTSNSPLHF
13 | TRBJ2-7 | TRBV12-5 | . | . | TGTGCTAGTGGTTTGGGTCTCGAGGGCGAGCAGTACTTC | CASGLGLEGEQYF
17 | TRBJ1-4 | TRBV19 | many | . | TGTGCCAGTAGTATCCCCGTCACGGGATCACTTCATGAAAAACTGTTTTTT | CASSIPVTGSLHEKLFF
15 | TRBJ1-1 | TRBV20-1 | many | . | TGCAGTGCTCATGGACACGACCTGAACACTGAAAAAGCTTTCTTT | CSAHGHDLNTEKAFF
16 | TRBJ2-2 | TRBV11-2 | many | TRBD1 | TGTGCCAGCACCTCCCCGGGACAGGTTTTCACCGGGGAGCTGTTTTTT | CASTSPGQVFTGELFF
16 | TRBJ2-6 | TRBV4-1 | . | . | TGCGCCAGCAGCCAAGTGGGTCGTCTTGGGGCCAACGTCCTGACTTTC | CASSQVGRLGANVLTF
15 | TRBJ2-2 | TRBV2 | many | . | TGTGCCAGCAGTGGTCGGGCTTCGAACACCGGGGAGCTGTTTTTT | CASSGRASNTGELFF
16 | TRBJ2-3 | TRBV18 | . | . | TGTGCCAGCTCACCCTCCGAGGGGTCTAGCACAGATACGCAGTATTTT | CASSPSEGSSTDTQYF
13 | TRBJ1-1 | TRBV11-2 | many | . | TGTGCCAGCAGTTTTTGGGGGGGCACTGAAGCTTTCTTT | CASSFWGGTEAFF
16 | TRBJ2-1 | TRBV11-2 | many | TRBD2 | TGTGCCAGCAGCTGGAAGGGGGGACTAGCGGGCAATGAGCAGTTCTTC | CASSWKGGLAGNEQFF
16 | TRBJ2-3 | TRBV30 | once | . | TGTGCCTGGAGTAATCCCTCGGTCTCAGCAGGAGATACGCAGTATTTT | CAWSNPSVSAGDTQYF
15 | TRBJ2-1 | TRBV12-3/TRBV12-4 | many | TRBD2 | TGTGCCAGCAGTCCACTAGCGCTCTACTACAATGAGCAGTTCTTC | CASSPLALYYNEQFF
15 | TRBJ1-6 | TRBV27 | many | . | TGTGCCAGCAGTTTTAGCCAGGGCTATAATTCACCCCTCCACTTT | CASSFSQGYNSPLHF
14 | TRBJ2-1 | TRBV27 | . | . | TGTGCCAGCAGTTTTGCAGGACCCTACAATGAGCAGTTCTTC | CASSFAGPYNEQFF
14 | TRBJ1-4 | TRBV5-5 | many | . | TGTGCCAGCAGCCGGGGGTCTTTGAGCGAAAAACTGTTTTTT | CASSRGSLSEKLFF
16 | TRBJ1-2 | TRBV5-6 | many | . | TGTGCCAGCAGCTTGGCGGACGGAGCTGCCAACTATGGCTACACCTTC | CASSLADGAANYGYTF
14 | TRBJ2-3 | TRBV12-3/TRBV12-4 | . | . | TGTGCCAGCAGCAAACTTGGGGGTACAGATACGCAGTATTTT | CASSKLGGTDTQYF
14 | TRBJ2-2 | TRBV10-1 | many | . | TGCGCCAGCAGTCCAACTAGAAACACCGGGGAGCTGTTTTTT | CASSPTRNTGELFF
15 | TRBJ2-1 | TRBV6-5 | . | . | TGTGCCAGCAGTTACCCTGAAACTAGGGAAACTGAGCAGTTCTTC | CASSYPETRETEQFF
17 | TRBJ2-3 | TRBV5-1 | many | . | TGCGCCAGCAGCTTGGTTTACTTAGGAGGGGGCCCAGATACGCAGTATTTT | CASSLVYLGGGPDTQYF
11 | TRBJ2-1 | TRBV6-2/TRBV6-3 | . | . | TGTGCCAGCAGTGATAGCGGAAAGCAGTTCTTC | CASSDSGKQFF
15 | TRBJ2-1 | TRBV11-1 | many | . | TGTGCCAGCAGCCGATCGGGGGGCGATACCAATGAGCAGTTCTTC | CASSRSGGDTNEQFF
13 | TRBJ2-5 | TRBV27 | many | TRBD1 | TGTGCCAGCAAAGACAGGGCTCAAGAGACCCAGTACTTC | CASKDRAQETQYF
15 | TRBJ1-2 | TRBV6-5 | . | . | TGTGCCAGCAGTTGGTCGCTTGGACAAAACTATGGCTACACCTTC | CASSWSLGQNYGYTF
16 | TRBJ1-3 | TRBV3-1 | . | . | TGTGCCAGCAGCTGGGGGCAAAGATACTCTGGAAACACCATATACTTT | CASSWGQRYSGNTIYF
15 | TRBJ2-1 | TRBV5-1 | many | . | TGCGCCAGCAGCTTGGATGGGACATCTTACAATGAGCAGTTCTTC | CASSLDGTSYNEQFF
12 | TRBJ1-4 | TRBV30 | few | . | TGTGCCTGGAGTGTAACGGATGAAAAACTGTTTTTT | CAWSVTDEKLFF
14 | TRBJ1-2 | TRBV28 | . | . | TGTGCCAGCGTACGACAGCCCGATTACTATGGCTACACCTTC | CASVRQPDYYGYTF
15 | TRBJ1-1 | TRBV6-2/TRBV6-3 | many | . | TGTGCCAGCAGTTACTCGATTGGGGTGAACACTGAAGCTTTCTTT | CASSYSIGVNTEAFF
16 | TRBJ2-5 | TRBV28 | many | TRBD1 | TGTGCCAGCAGCTCGACTCCGGGACAGACCTGGGAGACCCAGTACTTC | CASSSTPGQTWETQYF
18 | TRBJ2-3 | TRBV5-5 | once | TRBD2 | TGTGCCAGCAGCGACCAGCGGGGGGGCCCCTCTAGCACAGATACGCAGTATTTT | CASSDQRGGPSSTDTQYF
15 | TRBJ2-7 | TRBV10-2 | many | . | TGCGCCAGCAGTGAGCCCCCAGGGCCGCCCTACGAGCAGTACTTC | CASSEPPGPPYEQYF
13 | TRBJ1-1 | TRBV2 | many | . | TGTGCCAGCAGGCAGGAGGCGAACACTGAAGCTTTCTTT | CASRQEANTEAFF
15 | TRBJ1-1 | TRBV6-5 | . | . | TGTGCCAGCAGTTACGGAGAGGCCCAGGCGGGGAAAGCTTTCTTT | CASSYGEAQAGKAFF
15 | TRBJ2-2 | TRBV9 | few | TRBD2 | TGTGCCAGCAGCGTAGGGTCTAGCGGCACCGGGGAGCTGTTTTTT | CASSVGSSGTGELFF
12 | TRBJ2-7 | TRBV27 | . | . | TGTGCCAGCAGTTTAGGGACCAGCGAGCAGTACTTC | CASSLGTSEQYF
13 | TRBJ1-4 | TRBV5-1 | many | . | TGCGCCAGCAGAGCGGGGAGGGATGAAAAACTGTTTTTT | CASRAGRDEKLFF
16 | TRBJ1-2 | TRBV9 | . | . | TGTGCCAGCAGCGTAGTGGCAGGGCCTTTTAACTATGGCTACACCTTC | CASSVVAGPFNYGYTF
16 | TRBJ1-3 | TRBV9 | few | . | TGTGCCAGCAGCATACACGACCGGGACACTGGAAACACCATATATTTT | CASSIHDRDTGNTIYF
14 | TRBJ1-5 | TRBV3-1 | . | . | TGTGCCAGCAGCCAGAACGTTGGCAATCAGCCCCAGCATTTT | CASSQNVGNQPQHF
13 | TRBJ1-1 | TRBV20-1 | . | TRBD1 | TGCAGTGTCCTGGGACAGGGTGGTTCTGAAGCTTTCTTT | CSVLGQGGSEAFF
16 | TRBJ1-3 | TRBV15 | . | TRBD1 | TGTGCCACCAGCAGAGGAAAAACAGGGGGCGCGGACACCATATATTTT | CATSRGKTGGADTIYF